This TCR beta chain comes out of a study of blood T cell repertoires in COVID-19. Study-wide background: The United States, Italy and Spain supplied acute and convalescent COVID-19 samples.

In the original processing: Nucleated cell number was recorded as an estimate derived from reference gene primer amplification. Clones were read by immunoSEQ multiplex PCR, and TCRdb kept only the in-frame ones, dropping some. The V and J calls and the clone size are those of that table, but D and trimming were determined from the DNA. Of 200,000 to 250,000 clones in the sample, roughly 88% are singletons; the top ten hold approximately 1.5%. V lost 5 bases to trimming and J lost 7 bases, with 11 bases between them. From germline, CDR1 is MNHNY and CDR2 SVGAGI (reference sequence). The CDR3 spans 12 residues.

The TCR originated in a young man with active or convalescent COVID-19. V gene TRBV6-6 combines with J gene TRBJ2-5; D is ambiguous. The sample was peripheral blood. CDR3 coding DNA: TGTGCCAGCAGTGGATCTATCGGGACCCAGTACTTC. This gives the protein CASSGSIGTQYF.